This T cell receptor beta chain was recovered during a study of graft-versus-host responses after intestinal transplantation. Method: immunoSEQ multiplex PCR; TCRdb's copy keeps in-frame clones and lacks some. The table lists some 81,000 clones, roughly 91% of them singletons, with roughly 0.31% in the top ten. About this clone: What it binds is unknown.

Per germline, CDR1 LNHDA and CDR2 SQIVND (reference sequence). With V trimmed by 5 bases and J by 8 bases, 7 bases remained unmatched. This CDR3 has 16 amino acids. The chain has TRBV19 and TRBJ2-2, with TRBD2 matching 14 bases. Sequenced here: unstimulated CD4+ T cells sorted from spleen or lymph node cells, sampled before intestinal transplant. The TCR was taken from a human donor who received an intestinal transplant. CDR3 loop: CASSVAGTSGRGELFF. The CDR3 coding sequence is TGTGCCAGTAGTGTCGCCGGGACTAGCGGGAGAGGGGAGCTGTTTTTT.